This TCR beta chain was obtained from a study of cytomegalovirus exposure and HLA in healthy donors. Study-wide results and caveats: A later analysis showed HLA-associated TCR beta chains outstripping equally common others in clonal expansion.

The primer mix had 60 Vbeta and 13 Jbeta primers. Repertoires were generated with immunoSEQ multiplex PCR, while TCRdb's copy carries only in-frame clones and drops some. The table records 50,000 to 70,000 clones, approximately 80% of them present only once. Trimming removed 0 bases at V and 0 bases at J, with 7 bases between. CDR3 length: 15 amino acids. The germline V gene encodes CDR1 SGDLS and CDR2 YYNGEE. This clone was seen just once. Its antigen is undetermined. The rearrangement uses TRBV9 and TRBJ2-1, with a weak D call TRBD2 (6 bases). This receptor was taken from a woman aged 40 to 50 in good health and CMV-seronegative. Sequencing was carried out using PBMCs. Here the CDR3 DNA reads TGTGCCAGCAGCGTAGGAGCGGGCTCCTACAATGAGCAGTTCTTC. This gives the protein CASSVGAGSYNEQFF.